These 3 T cell receptor beta chains originate from one sample sequenced in a study of cytomegalovirus exposure and HLA in healthy donors. Produced via immunoSEQ multiplex PCR; TCRdb's table is partial and in-frame only. The sample shows about 120,000 clones, about 88% of them seen only once. The sample consisted of PBMCs. The source is a woman under 30 in good health and CMV-seronegative.

The genes are TRBV28 and TRBJ2-7; 8 bases agree with TRBD1. CDR1 and CDR2 from the germline V gene are MDHEN and SYDVKM. The CDR3 covers 14 residues. The trim removed 5 bases at V and 2 bases at J, leaving 5 bases unmatched. CDR3 loop: CASSPGDRPYEQYF. The CDR3 DNA sequence: TGTGCCAGCAGTCCCGGGGACAGGCCCTACGAGCAGTACTTC. The full variable domain, with the rest looked up from reference TRBV28 and TRBJ2-7, is DVKVTQSSRYLVKRTGEKVFLECVQDMDHENMFWYRQDPGLGLRLIYFSYDVKMKEKGDIPEGYSVSREKKERFSLILESASTNQTSMYLCASSPGDRPYEQYFGPGTRLTVT.

The rearrangement joins TRBV10-3 to TRBJ1-2; the D gene is possibly TRBD1 (5 bases). V was pared by 0 bases and J by 7 bases, with 9 bases between. The CDR3 spans 13 residues. Germline-derived CDR1 and CDR2 are ENHRY and SYGVKD. CDR3 coding DNA: TGTGCCATCAGTGAGTCTCAGGGTCTTGGCTACACCTTC. Amino acid sequence: CAISESQGLGYTF.

The J gene is TRBJ1-4, the V gene TRBV29-1; D might be TRBD1 (6 bases). The V end was cut by 5 bases, the J end by 0 bases, with 10 bases between. There are 14 residues in the CDR3. CDR1 is SQVTM and CDR2 is ANQGSEA in the germline V gene. This CDR3 is CSVIGGSTNEKLFF. CDR3 coding DNA: TGCAGCGTTATTGGGGGCTCAACTAATGAAAAACTGTTTTTT. The whole variable domain, filled in from reference TRBV29-1 and TRBJ1-4, reads SAVISQKPSRDICQRGTSLTIQCQVDSQVTMMFWYRQQPGQSLTLIATANQGSEATYESGFVIDKFPISRPNLTFSTLTVSNMSPEDSSIYLCSVIGGSTNEKLFFGSGTQLSVL.